Included here is one TCR beta chain sequence, with context. These data originate in a study of T cells expressing NK-cell markers. Whole-study context: Sorted T-cell subsets CD3+CD56+NKG2C+, CD3+CD56+NKG2C- and CD3+CD56-NKG2C+ were TCR beta-sequenced.

Reprocessing the 5' RACE reads, TCRdb reports a single entry for every CDR3 protein and omits DNA. Its table records roughly 300,000 distinct CDR3 sequences. The sample comprised blood T cells: a sorted CD56 or NKG2C T cell subset, CD4+ or CD8+ T cells, or bulk PBMC T cells (not recorded which). The source of this sequence is a woman aged 18 to 75 in good health.

The CDR3 protein is CASIPMHRDRSYEQYF. The chain has TRBV6-1 and TRBJ2-7; the TCRdb D gene call, TRBD1, has no DNA to confirm it. In germline, CDR1 is MNHNS, CDR2 SASEGT. This CDR3 is 16 amino acids long.